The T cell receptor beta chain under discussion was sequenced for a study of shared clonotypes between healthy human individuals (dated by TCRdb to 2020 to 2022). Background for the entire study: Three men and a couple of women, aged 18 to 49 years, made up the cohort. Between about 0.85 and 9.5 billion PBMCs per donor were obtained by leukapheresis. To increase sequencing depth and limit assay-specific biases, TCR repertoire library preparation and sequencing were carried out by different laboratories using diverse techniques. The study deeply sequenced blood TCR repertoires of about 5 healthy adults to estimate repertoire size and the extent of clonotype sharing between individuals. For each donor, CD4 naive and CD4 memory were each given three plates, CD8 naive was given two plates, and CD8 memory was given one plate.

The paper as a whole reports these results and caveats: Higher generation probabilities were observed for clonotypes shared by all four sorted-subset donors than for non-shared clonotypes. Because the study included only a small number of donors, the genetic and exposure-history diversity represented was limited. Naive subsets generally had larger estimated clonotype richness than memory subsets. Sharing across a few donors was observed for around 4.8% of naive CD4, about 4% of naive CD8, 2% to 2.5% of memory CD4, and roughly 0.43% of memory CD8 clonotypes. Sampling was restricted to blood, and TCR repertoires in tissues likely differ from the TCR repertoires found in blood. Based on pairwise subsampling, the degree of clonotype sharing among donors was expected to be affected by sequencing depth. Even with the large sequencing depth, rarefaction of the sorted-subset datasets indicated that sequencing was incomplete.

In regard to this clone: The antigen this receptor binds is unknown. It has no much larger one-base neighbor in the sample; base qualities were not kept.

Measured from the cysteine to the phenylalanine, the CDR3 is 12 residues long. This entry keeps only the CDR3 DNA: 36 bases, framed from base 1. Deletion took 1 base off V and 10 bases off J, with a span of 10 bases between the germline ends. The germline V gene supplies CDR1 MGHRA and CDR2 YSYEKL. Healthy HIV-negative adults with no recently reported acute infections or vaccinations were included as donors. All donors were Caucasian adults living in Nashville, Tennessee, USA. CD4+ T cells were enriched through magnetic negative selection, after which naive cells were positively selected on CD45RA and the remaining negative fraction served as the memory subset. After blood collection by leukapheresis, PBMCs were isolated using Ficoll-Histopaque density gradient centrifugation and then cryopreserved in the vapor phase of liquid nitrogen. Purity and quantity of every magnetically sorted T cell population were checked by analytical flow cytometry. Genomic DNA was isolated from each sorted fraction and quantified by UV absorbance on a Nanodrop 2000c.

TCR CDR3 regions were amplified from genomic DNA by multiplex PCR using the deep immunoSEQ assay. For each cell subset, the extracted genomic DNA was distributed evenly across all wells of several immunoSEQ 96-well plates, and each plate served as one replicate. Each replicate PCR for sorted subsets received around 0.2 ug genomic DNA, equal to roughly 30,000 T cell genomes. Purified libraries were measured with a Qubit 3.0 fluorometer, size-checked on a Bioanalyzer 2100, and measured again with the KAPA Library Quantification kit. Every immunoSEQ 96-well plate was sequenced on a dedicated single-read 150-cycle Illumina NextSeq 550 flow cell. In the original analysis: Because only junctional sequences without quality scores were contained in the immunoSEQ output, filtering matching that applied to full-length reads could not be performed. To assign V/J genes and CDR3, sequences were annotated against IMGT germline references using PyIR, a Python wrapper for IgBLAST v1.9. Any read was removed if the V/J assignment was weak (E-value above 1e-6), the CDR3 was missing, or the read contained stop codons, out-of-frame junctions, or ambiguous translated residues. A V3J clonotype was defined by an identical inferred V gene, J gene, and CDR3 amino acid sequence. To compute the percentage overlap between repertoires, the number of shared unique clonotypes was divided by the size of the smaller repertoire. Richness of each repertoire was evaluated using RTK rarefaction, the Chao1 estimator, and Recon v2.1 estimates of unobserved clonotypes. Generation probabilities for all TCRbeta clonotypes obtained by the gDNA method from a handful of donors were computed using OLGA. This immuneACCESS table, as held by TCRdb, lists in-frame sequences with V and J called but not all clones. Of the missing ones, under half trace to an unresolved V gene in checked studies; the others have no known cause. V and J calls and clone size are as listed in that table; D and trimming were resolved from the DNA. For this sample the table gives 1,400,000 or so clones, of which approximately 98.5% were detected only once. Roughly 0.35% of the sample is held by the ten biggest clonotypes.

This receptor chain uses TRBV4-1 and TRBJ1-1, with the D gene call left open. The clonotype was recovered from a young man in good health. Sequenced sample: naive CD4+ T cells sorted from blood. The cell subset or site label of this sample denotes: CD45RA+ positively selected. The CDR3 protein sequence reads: CASSQAIGSAFF. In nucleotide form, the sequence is TGCGCCAGCAGCCAAGCAATAGGATCAGCTTTCTTT.